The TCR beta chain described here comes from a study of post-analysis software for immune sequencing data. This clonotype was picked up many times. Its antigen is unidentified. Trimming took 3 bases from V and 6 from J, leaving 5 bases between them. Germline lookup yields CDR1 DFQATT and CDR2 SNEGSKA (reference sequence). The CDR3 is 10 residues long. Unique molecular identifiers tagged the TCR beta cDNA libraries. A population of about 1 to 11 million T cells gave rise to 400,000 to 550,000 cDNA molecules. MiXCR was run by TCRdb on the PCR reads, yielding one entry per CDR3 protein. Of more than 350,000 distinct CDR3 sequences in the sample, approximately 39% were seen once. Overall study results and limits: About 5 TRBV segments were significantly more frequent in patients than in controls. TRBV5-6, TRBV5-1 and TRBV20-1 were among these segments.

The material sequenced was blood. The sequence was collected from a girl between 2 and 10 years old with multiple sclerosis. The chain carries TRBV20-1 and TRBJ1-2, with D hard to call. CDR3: CSASGDGYTF. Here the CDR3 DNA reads TGCAGTGCTAGTGGGGATGGCTACACCTTC.